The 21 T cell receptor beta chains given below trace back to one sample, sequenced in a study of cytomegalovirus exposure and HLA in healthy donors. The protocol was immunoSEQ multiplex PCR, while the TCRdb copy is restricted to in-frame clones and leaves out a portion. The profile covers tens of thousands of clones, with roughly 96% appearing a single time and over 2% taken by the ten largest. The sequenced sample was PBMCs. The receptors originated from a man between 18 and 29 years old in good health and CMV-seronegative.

The CDR3 bases are TGTGCCAGCAGCACTAGCGGGCTCTCCTACAATGAGCAGTTCTTC. This codes for CASSTSGLSYNEQFF. The rearrangement joins TRBV9 to TRBJ2-1; 9 positions agree with TRBD2. From germline, CDR1 is SGDLS and CDR2 YYNGEE. Losses at the gene ends were 4 bases for V and 0 bases for J; bases not matched to a gene: 2. The CDR3 contains 15 residues.

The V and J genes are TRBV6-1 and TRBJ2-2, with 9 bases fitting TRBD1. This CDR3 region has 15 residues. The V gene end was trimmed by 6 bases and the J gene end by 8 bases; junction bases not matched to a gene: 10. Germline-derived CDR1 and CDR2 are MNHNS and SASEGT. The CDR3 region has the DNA TGTGCCAGCAGCTTCACAGGGGGCGTAATTGGGGAGCTGTTTTTT. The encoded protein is CASSFTGGVIGELFF.

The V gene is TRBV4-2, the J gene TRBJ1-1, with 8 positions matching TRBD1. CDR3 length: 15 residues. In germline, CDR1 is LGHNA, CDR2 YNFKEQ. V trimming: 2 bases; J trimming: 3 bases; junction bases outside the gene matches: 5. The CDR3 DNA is TGTGCCAGCAGCCAACAGGACAGGGCGCACACTGAAGCTTTCTTT. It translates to CASSQQDRAHTEAFF.

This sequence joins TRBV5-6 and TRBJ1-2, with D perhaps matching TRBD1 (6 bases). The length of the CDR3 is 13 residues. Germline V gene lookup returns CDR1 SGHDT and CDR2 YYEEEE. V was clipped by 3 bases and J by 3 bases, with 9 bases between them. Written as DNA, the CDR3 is TGTGCCAGCAGCTCACAGGGTTACTATGGCTACACCTTC. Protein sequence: CASSSQGYYGYTF.

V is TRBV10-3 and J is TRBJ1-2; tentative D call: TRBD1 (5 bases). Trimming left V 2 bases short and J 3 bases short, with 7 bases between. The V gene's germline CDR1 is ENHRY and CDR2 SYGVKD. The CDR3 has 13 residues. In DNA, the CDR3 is TGTGCCATCAGTGAGGGACAAGACTATGGCTACACCTTC. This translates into CAISEGQDYGYTF.

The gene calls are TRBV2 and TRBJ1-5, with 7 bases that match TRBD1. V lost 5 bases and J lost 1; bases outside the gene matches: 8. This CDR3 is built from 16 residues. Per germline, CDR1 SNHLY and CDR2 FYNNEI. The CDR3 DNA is TGTGCCAGCAGTTTAGATACAGGGGTGAGCAATCAGCCCCAGCATTTT. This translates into CASSLDTGVSNQPQHF.

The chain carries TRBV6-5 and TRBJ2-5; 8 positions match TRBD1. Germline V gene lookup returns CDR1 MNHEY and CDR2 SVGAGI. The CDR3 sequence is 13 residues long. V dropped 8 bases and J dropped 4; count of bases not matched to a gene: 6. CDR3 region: CASAQGVGETQYF. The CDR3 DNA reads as TGTGCCAGCGCACAGGGGGTTGGAGAGACCCAGTACTTC.

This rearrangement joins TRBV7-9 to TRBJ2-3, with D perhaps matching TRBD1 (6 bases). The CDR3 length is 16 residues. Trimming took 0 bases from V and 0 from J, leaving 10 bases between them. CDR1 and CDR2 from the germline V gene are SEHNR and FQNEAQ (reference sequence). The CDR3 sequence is CASSLALGQSTDTQYF. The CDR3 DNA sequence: TGTGCCAGCAGCTTAGCCCTCGGACAGAGCACAGATACGCAGTATTTT.

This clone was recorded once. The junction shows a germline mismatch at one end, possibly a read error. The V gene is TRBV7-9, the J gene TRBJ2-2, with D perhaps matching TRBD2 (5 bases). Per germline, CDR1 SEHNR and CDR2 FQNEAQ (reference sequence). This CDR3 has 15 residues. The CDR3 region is CASSPQALEHRGAVF. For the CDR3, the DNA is TGTGCCAGCAGCCCCCAGGCCCTCGAACACCGGGGAGCTGTTTTT.

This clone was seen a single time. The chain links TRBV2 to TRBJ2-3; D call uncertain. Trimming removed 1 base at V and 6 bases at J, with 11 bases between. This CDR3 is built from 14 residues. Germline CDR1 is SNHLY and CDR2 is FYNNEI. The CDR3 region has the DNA TGTGCCAGCAGTGAAGTTCCACTCTCGGATACGCAGTATTTT. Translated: CASSEVPLSDTQYF.

CDR3 DNA: TGTGCCAGCAGCTTAGCGGGGACTCCTTCCACAGATACGCAGTATTTT. It encodes CASSLAGTPSTDTQYF. The J gene is TRBJ2-3, the V gene TRBV7-6, with TRBD2 as a possible D gene (6 bases). From germline, CDR1 is SGHVS and CDR2 FNYEAQ. There are 16 residues in the CDR3. V was cut by 0 bases and J by 2 bases, with 12 bases left in between.

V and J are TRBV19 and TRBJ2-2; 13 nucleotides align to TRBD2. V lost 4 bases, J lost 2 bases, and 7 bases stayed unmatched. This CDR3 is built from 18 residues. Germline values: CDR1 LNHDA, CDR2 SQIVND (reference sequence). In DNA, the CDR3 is TGTGCCAGTAGTACTTGGACTAGCGGGAGTTCCAACACCGGGGAGCTGTTTTTT. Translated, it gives CASSTWTSGSSNTGELFF.

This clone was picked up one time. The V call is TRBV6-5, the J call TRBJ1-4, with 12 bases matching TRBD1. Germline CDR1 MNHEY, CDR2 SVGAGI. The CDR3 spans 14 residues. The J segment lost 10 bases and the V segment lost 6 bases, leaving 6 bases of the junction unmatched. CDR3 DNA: TGTGCCAGCAGAGGGGACAGGGGGCGCGGAAAACTGTTTTTT. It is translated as CASRGDRGRGKLFF.

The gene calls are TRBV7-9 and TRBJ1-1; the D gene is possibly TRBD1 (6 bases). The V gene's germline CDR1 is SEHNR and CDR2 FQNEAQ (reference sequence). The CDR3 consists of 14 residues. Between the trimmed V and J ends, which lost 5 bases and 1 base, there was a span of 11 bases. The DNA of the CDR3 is TGTGCCAGCAGCCAGGGACACACGAACACTGAAGCTTTCTTT. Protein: CASSQGHTNTEAFF. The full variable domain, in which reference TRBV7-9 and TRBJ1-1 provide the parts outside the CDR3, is DTGVSQNPRHKITKRGQNVTFRCDPISEHNRLYWYRQTLGQGPEFLTYFQNEAQLEKSRLLSDRFSAERPKGSFSTLEIQRTEQGDSAMYLCASSQGHTNTEAFFGQGTRLTVV.

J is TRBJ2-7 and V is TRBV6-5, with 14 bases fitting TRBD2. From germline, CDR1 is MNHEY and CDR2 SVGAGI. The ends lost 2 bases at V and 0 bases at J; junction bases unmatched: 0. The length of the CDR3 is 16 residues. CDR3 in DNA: TGTGCCAGCAGTTACGGACTAGCGGGAGGCTCCTACGAGCAGTACTTC. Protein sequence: CASSYGLAGGSYEQYF.

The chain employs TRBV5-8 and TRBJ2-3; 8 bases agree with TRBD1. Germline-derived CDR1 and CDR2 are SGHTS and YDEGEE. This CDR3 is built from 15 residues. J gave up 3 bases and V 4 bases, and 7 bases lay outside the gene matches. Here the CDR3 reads CASSPDRARTDTQYF. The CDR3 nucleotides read TGTGCCAGCAGCCCGGACAGGGCGAGGACAGATACGCAGTATTTT.

As DNA, the CDR3 is TGCGCCAGCAGCTTGGGCCAGGGTGCAACTAATGAAAAACTGTTTTTT. Translated: CASSLGQGATNEKLFF. The chain has TRBV5-1 and TRBJ1-4, with D perhaps matching TRBD1 (5 bases). V lost 0 bases, J lost 0 bases, and 9 bases lay in between. Germline CDR1 SGHRS, CDR2 YFSETQ. The CDR3 is 16 amino acids. Looking up the rest from reference TRBV5-1 and TRBJ1-4 gives the full variable domain: KAGVTQTPRYLIKTRGQQVTLSCSPISGHRSVSWYQQTPGQGLQFLFEYFSETQRNKGNFPGRFSGRQFSNSRSEMNVSTLELGDSALYLCASSLGQGATNEKLFFGSGTQLSVL.

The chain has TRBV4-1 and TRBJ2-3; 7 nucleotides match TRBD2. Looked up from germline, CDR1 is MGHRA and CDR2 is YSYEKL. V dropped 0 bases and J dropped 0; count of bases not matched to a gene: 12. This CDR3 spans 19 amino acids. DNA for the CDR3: TGCGCCAGCAGCCAAGATTCTCAGGCGGCGGGAGCTAGCACAGATACGCAGTATTTT. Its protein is CASSQDSQAAGASTDTQYF.

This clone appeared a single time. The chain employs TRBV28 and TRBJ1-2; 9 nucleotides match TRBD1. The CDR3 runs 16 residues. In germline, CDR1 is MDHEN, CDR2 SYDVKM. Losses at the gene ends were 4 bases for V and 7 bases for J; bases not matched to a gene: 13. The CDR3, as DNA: TGTGCCAGCAGTTATATTCTCGGGACAGGGCGAAGTGGCTACACCTTC. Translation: CASSYILGTGRSGYTF.

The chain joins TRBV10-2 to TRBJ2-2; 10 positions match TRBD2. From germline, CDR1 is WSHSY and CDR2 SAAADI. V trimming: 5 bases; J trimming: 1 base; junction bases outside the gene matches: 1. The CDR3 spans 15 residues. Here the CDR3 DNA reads TGCGCCAGCAGTTGGACTAGCGGGAACACCGGGGAGCTGTTTTTT. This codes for CASSWTSGNTGELFF.

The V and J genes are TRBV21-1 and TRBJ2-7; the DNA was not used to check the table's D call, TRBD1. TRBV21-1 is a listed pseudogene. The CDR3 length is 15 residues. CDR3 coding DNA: TGTGCCAGCAGCAAAGAGGGGGACAGGGAGGGCGAGCAGTACTTC. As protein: CASSKEGDREGEQYF.